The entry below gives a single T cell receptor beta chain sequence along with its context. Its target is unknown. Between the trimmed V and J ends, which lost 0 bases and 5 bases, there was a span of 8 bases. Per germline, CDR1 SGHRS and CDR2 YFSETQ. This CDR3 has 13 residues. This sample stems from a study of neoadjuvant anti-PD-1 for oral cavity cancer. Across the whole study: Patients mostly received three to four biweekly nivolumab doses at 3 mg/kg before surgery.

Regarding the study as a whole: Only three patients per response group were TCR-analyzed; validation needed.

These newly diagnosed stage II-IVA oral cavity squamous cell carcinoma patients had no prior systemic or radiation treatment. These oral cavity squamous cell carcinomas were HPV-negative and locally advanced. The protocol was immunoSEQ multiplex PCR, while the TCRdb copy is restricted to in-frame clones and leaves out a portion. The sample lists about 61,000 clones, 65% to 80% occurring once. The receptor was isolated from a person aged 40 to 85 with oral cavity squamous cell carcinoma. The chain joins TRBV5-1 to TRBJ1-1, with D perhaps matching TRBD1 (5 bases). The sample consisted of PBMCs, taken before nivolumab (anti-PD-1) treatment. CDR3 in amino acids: CASSLVRGTEAFF. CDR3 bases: TGCGCCAGCAGCTTGGTTCGGGGGACTGAAGCTTTCTTT.